This T cell receptor beta chain was captured by sequencing in a study of cytomegalovirus exposure and HLA in healthy donors. Background on the study: In an earlier analysis, around 100 million unique TCR beta sequences were found from approximately 170 million T cells.

PCR used 60 Vbeta primers and 13 Jbeta primers. Using immunoSEQ multiplex PCR, the repertoire was profiled, and TCRdb retains in-frame clones only, with some absent. The data contain approximately 100,000 clones, roughly 76% of them singletons. Germline CDR1 is MNHNS and CDR2 is SASEGT. The CDR3 is made up of 15 amino acids. V was clipped by 8 bases and J by 7 bases; unmatched bases: 7. This clonotype was sampled from a man between 40 and 49 years old in good health and CMV-seronegative. Sequencing was carried out using PBMCs. This rearrangement joins TRBV6-1 to TRBJ2-1; 14 positions agree with TRBD2. The CDR3 region is CASRWGLAGVNEQFF. The CDR3 DNA is TGTGCCAGCCGGTGGGGACTAGCGGGGGTAAATGAGCAGTTCTTC.